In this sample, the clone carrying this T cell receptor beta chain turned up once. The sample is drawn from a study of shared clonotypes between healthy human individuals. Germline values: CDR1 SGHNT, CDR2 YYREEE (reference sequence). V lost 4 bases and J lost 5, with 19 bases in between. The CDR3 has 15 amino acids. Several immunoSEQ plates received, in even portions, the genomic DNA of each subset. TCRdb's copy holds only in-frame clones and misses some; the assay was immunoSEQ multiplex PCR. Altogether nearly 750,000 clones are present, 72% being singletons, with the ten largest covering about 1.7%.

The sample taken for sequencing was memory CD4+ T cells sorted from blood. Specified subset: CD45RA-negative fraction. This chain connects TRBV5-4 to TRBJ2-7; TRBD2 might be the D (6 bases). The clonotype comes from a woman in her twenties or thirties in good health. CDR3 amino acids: CASSRGGSLPHEQYF. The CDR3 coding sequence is TGTGCCAGCAGCCGGGGAGGCAGCCTCCCCCACGAGCAGTACTTC. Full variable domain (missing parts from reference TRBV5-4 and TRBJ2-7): ETGVTQSPTHLIKTRGQQVTLRCSSQSGHNTVSWYQQALGQGPQFIFQYYREEENGRGNFPPRFSGLQFPNYSSELNVNALELDDSALYLCASSRGGSLPHEQYFGPGTRLTVT.